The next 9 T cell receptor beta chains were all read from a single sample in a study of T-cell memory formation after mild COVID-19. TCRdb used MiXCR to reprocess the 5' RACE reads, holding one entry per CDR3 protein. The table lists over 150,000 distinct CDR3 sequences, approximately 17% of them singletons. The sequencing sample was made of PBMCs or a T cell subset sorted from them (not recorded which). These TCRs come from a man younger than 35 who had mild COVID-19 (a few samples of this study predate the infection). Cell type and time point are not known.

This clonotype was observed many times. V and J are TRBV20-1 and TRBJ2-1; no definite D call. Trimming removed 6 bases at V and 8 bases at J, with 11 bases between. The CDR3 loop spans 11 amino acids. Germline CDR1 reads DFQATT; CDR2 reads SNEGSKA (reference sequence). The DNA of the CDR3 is TGCAGTGCAAAATCGGCGGATGAGCAGTTCTTC. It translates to CSAKSADEQFF.

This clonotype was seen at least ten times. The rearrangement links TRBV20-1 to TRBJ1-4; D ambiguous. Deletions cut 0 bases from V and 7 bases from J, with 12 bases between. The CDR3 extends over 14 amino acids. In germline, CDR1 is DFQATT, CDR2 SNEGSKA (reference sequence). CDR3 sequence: CSARDVVGGEKLFF. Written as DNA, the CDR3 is TGCAGTGCTAGAGATGTGGTGGGTGGTGAAAAACTGTTTTTT.

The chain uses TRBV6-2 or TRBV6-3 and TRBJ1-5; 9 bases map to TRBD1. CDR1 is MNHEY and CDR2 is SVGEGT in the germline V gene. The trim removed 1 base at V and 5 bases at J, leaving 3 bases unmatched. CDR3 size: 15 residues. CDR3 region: CASSYFGTGHQPQHF. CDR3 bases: TGTGCCAGCAGTTACTTCGGGACAGGGCATCAGCCCCAGCATTTT.

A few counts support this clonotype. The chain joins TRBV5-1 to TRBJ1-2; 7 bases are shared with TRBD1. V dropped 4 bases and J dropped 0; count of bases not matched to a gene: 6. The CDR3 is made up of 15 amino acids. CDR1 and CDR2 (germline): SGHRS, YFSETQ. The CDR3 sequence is CASSAGDRSNYGYTF. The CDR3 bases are TGCGCCAGCAGCGCCGGGGACAGATCTAACTATGGCTACACCTTC.

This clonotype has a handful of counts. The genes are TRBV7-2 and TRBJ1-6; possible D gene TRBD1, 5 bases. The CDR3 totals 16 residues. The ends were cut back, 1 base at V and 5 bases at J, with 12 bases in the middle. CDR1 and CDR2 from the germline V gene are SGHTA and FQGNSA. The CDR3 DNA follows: TGTGCCAGCAGCTTAGTCCCAGGGCTGGATAATTCACCCCTCCACTTT. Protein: CASSLVPGLDNSPLHF.

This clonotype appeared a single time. CDR3 sequence reads: CASRDPYGYTF. CDR3 nucleotides: TGTGCCAGCAGGGACCCCTATGGCTACACCTTC. V is TRBV28 and J is TRBJ1-2, with unresolved D. The CDR3 runs 11 residues. Germline V lookup: CDR1 MDHEN, CDR2 SYDVKM. The V and J ends lost 6 bases and 4 bases respectively, with 6 bases between them.

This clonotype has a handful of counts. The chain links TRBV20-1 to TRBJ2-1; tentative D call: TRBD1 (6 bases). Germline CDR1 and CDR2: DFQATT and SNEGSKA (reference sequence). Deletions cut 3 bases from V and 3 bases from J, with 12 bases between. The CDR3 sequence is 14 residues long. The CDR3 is CSARLRDIYNEQFF. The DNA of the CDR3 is TGCAGTGCTAGGCTCCGGGACATCTACAATGAGCAGTTCTTC.

The CDR3: CASSFRGGEQYV. Here the CDR3 DNA reads TGTGCCAGCAGTTTCAGGGGGGGAGAGCAGTACGTC. The chain recombines TRBV12-3 or TRBV12-4 with TRBJ2-7, with D perhaps being TRBD1 or TRBD2 (7 bases each). The ends were cut back, 3 bases at V and 7 bases at J, with 10 bases in the middle. The CDR3 sequence is 12 residues long.

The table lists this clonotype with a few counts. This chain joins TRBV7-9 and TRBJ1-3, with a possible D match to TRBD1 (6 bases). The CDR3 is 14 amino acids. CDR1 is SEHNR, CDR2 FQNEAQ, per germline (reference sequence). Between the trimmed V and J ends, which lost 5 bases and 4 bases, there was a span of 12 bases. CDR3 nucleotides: TGTGCCAGCAGCACCCGGACAGCAGGAAACACCATATATTTT. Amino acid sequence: CASSTRTAGNTIYF.